This T cell receptor beta chain was profiled in a study of blood T cell repertoires in COVID-19. CDR3 length equals 14 residues. Germline CDR1 is MNHEY and CDR2 is SMNVEV (reference sequence). The V and J ends lost 0 bases and 8 bases respectively, with 14 bases between them. TCRdb's copy holds only in-frame clones and misses some; the assay was immunoSEQ multiplex PCR. The top ten clones hold 3.5% to 5.5% of a sample with approximately 260,000 clones, approximately 82% of them seen once. The rearrangement joins TRBV27 to TRBJ2-7; tentatively, D is TRBD1 (5 bases). This TCR was recovered from a man aged 60 to 75 who had recovered from COVID-19. Material for sequencing was peripheral blood. As DNA, the CDR3 is TGTGCCAGCAGTTTATCGAAGACAGCAGGGCAGCAGTACTTC. It translates to CASSLSKTAGQQYF.